The clone carrying this T cell receptor (beta chain) was counted a few times. The sample belongs to a study of blood T cell repertoires in COVID-19. Unmatched junction bases numbered 15, after V lost 6 bases and J lost 12 bases. This CDR3 spans 14 amino acids. The germline gives CDR1 KGHSH, CDR2 LQKENI. In the source study's methods: The authors estimated nucleated cell counts from reference gene primer amplification. Clones were read by immunoSEQ multiplex PCR, and TCRdb kept only the in-frame ones, dropping some. D and trimming come from the DNA, and the V and J calls and clone size come from that table. Of roughly 160,000 clones in the sample, roughly 84% were seen once.

This receptor was taken from a woman aged 60-75 years with acute or convalescent COVID-19. The rearrangement links TRBV18 to TRBJ1-1; 8 bases match TRBD1. The source material was peripheral blood. In nucleotides, the CDR3 is TGTGCCAGCTCGCCGGGACAGGCAACTTCGATTTCTTTCTTT. Translating it yields CASSPGQATSISFF.